Presented here are 25 T cell receptor beta chains from one specimen sequenced in a study of brain T cells in children with intractable seizures. Repertoires were generated with immunoSEQ multiplex PCR, while TCRdb's copy carries only in-frame clones and drops some. The profile shows 55,000 to 80,000 clones, about 96% of them singletons. Source: peripheral blood, taken at surgery. Receptor source: a boy under two years old with focal cortical dysplasia and intractable seizures.

The rearrangement links TRBV19 to TRBJ1-1; 9 bases agree with TRBD1. Trimming removed 6 bases from V and 1 base from J; junction bases left unmatched: 3. Looked up from germline, CDR1 is LNHDA and CDR2 is SQIVND (reference sequence). The CDR3 runs 14 residues. CDR3 nucleotides: TGTGCCAGTAGATCGACAGGGGGGAACACTGAAGCTTTCTTT. Its translation: CASRSTGGNTEAFF. Full variable domain (remainder filled in from reference TRBV19 and TRBJ1-1): DGGITQSPKYLFRKEGQNVTLSCEQNLNHDAMYWYRQDPGQGLRLIYYSQIVNDFQKGDIAEGYSVSREKKESFPLTVTSAQKNPTAFYLCASRSTGGNTEAFFGQGTRLTVV.

V usage is TRBV11-2 and J usage is TRBJ2-1; TRBD2 is a possible D gene (6 bases). The germline V gene has CDR1 SGHAT and CDR2 FQNNGV. Trimming cost V 1 base and J 0 bases, with 19 bases left between them. This CDR3 region has 19 residues. Here the CDR3 DNA reads TGTGCCAGCAGCTTAGTCAGGATAGCGGCCCTCAGCTCCTACAATGAGCAGTTCTTC. Translation: CASSLVRIAALSSYNEQFF.

The genes are TRBV6-5 and TRBJ2-7; D might be TRBD2 (5 bases). The CDR3 length is 14 residues. Trimming stripped 4 bases from V and 4 bases from J, with 14 bases between. The germline V gene has CDR1 MNHEY and CDR2 SVGAGI. CDR3 residues: CASSSFGPGYEQYF. The CDR3 DNA follows: TGTGCCAGCAGTTCATTTGGACCGGGATACGAGCAGTACTTC.

This chain joins TRBV28 and TRBJ2-2, with 11 bases fitting TRBD2. CDR1 is MDHEN and CDR2 is SYDVKM in the germline V gene. With V trimmed by 5 bases and J by 3 bases, 2 bases remained unmatched. This CDR3 is 15 amino acids long. CDR3 region: CASSTSGRYTGELFF. The DNA for the CDR3 is TGTGCCAGCAGTACTAGCGGGAGATACACCGGGGAGCTGTTTTTT.

The J gene is TRBJ1-6, the V gene TRBV6-1; D is undetermined. Looked up from germline, CDR1 is MNHNS and CDR2 is SASEGT. The ends were cut back, 1 base at V and 1 base at J, with 11 bases in the middle. The CDR3 spans 17 residues. The chain's CDR3 is CASSEGRARSYNSPLHF. The DNA of the CDR3 is TGTGCCAGCAGTGAAGGACGGGCGAGGTCCTATAATTCACCCCTCCACTTT.

This clone appeared a single time. The chain joins TRBV28 to TRBJ2-3, with 8 bases aligning to TRBD2. Germline-derived CDR1 and CDR2 are MDHEN and SYDVKM. The CDR3 length is 18 residues. With V trimmed by 8 bases and J by 0 bases, 16 bases remained unmatched. In DNA, the CDR3 is TGTGCCAGCCGGAGTCTAGCGGGCCCCCAATCGAGCACAGATACGCAGTATTTT. This encodes CASRSLAGPQSSTDTQYF.

This clone occurred a few times. The V and J genes are TRBV7-9 and TRBJ1-3, with D maybe TRBD1 (5 bases). The V end was cut by 5 bases, the J end by 4 bases, with 6 bases between. Germline CDR1 is SEHNR and CDR2 is FQNEAQ (reference sequence). The CDR3 extends over 12 amino acids. In DNA form, the CDR3 reads TGTGCCAGCAGCCCAGGGGGAAACACCATATATTTT. This gives the protein CASSPGGNTIYF.

The V gene is TRBV20-1, the J gene TRBJ2-7; D gene ambiguous. Germline loops: CDR1 DFQATT, CDR2 SNEGSKA (reference sequence). CDR3 size: 11 residues. The ends were cut back, 5 bases at V and 3 bases at J, with 8 bases in the middle. The CDR3 coding sequence is TGCAGTGCTCCCCTAGGCTACGAGCAGTACTTC. Protein: CSAPLGYEQYF.

V is TRBV10-1 and J is TRBJ2-3, with 11 bases identical to TRBD2. Germline V gene sequence: CDR1 WNHNN, CDR2 SYGVQD (reference sequence). The ends lost 6 bases at V and 0 bases at J; junction bases unmatched: 5. The CDR3 contains 16 residues. The CDR3 loop is CASSQRLAGSTDTQYF. CDR3 DNA: TGCGCCAGCAGCCAACGACTAGCGGGGAGCACAGATACGCAGTATTTT.

This sequence joins TRBV20-1 and TRBJ2-7; unclear D gene. The CDR3 runs to 11 residues. Germline-derived CDR1 and CDR2 are DFQATT and SNEGSKA (reference sequence). V shed 5 bases and J shed 5 bases, with 10 bases lying between them. For the CDR3, the DNA is TGCAGTGCTCGTATCGTAAACGAGCAGTACTTC. This encodes CSARIVNEQYF.

The rearrangement uses TRBV3-1 (or the pseudogene TRBV3-2) and TRBJ2-3; maybe TRBD2 (7 bases). The CDR3 contains 15 residues. Germline CDR1 and CDR2: LGHDT and YNNKEL (reference sequence). Trimming took off 4 bases at V and 5 bases at J, with 16 bases between the two ends. The CDR3 reads CASSPRRGALDTQYF. CDR3 coding DNA: TGTGCCAGCAGCCCAAGACGGGGGGCTTTAGATACGCAGTATTTT.

This chain connects TRBV5-4 to TRBJ2-6; weak D call: TRBD2 (7 bases). V was clipped by 6 bases and J by 2 bases, with 21 bases between them. The CDR3 contains 18 residues. The germline CDR1 and CDR2 sequences are SGHNT and YYREEE (reference sequence). The CDR3 protein is CASTSGGAGVAGANVLTF. For the CDR3, the DNA is TGTGCCAGCACCTCGGGGGGCGCGGGAGTAGCTGGGGCCAACGTCCTGACTTTC.

The chain couples TRBV3-1 (or the pseudogene TRBV3-2) to TRBJ1-1; D unresolved. CDR1 is LGHDT and CDR2 is YNNKEL in the germline V gene (reference sequence). The CDR3 sequence is 14 residues long. Trimming cost V 2 bases and J 1 base, with 8 bases left between them. As DNA, the CDR3 is TGTGCCAGCAGCCAACTAGGCGGGAACACTGAAGCTTTCTTT. It specifies CASSQLGGNTEAFF.

The chain couples TRBV10-1 to TRBJ2-2, with D tentatively TRBD1 (6 bases). The V and J ends lost 8 bases and 0 bases respectively, with 7 bases between them. The CDR3 is 13 residues long. Germline values: CDR1 WNHNN, CDR2 SYGVQD (reference sequence). CDR3 DNA sequence: TGCGCCAGCGCAGGGGCGAACACCGGGGAGCTGTTTTTT. Translating it yields CASAGANTGELFF.

The gene calls are TRBV5-1 and TRBJ2-2; TRBD1 matches 11 bases. The germline gives CDR1 SGHRS, CDR2 YFSETQ. CDR3 size: 17 residues. Unmatched junction bases numbered 11, after V lost 7 bases and J lost 3 bases. The CDR3 is CASSGTGGTPDTGELFF. CDR3 DNA sequence: TGCGCCAGCTCGGGGACAGGGGGGACCCCGGACACCGGGGAGCTGTTTTTT. The full variable domain, its missing parts supplied by reference TRBV5-1 and TRBJ2-2, is KAGVTQTPRYLIKTRGQQVTLSCSPISGHRSVSWYQQTPGQGLQFLFEYFSETQRNKGNFPGRFSGRQFSNSRSEMNVSTLELGDSALYLCASSGTGGTPDTGELFFGEGSRLTVL.

This rearrangement joins TRBV7-2 to TRBJ1-3, with D hard to call. This CDR3 contains 13 residues. CDR1 and CDR2 from the germline V gene are SGHTA and FQGNSA. V was pared by 2 bases and J by 9 bases, with 11 bases between. The CDR3 DNA sequence: TGTGCCAGCAGCTTAAACCCCCCTGGCACCATATATTTT. It specifies CASSLNPPGTIYF. Full variable domain (remainder filled in from reference TRBV7-2 and TRBJ1-3): GAGVSQSPSNKVTEKGKDVELRCDPISGHTALYWYRQSLGQGLEFLIYFQGNSAPDKSGLPSDRFSAERTGGSVSTLTIQRTQQEDSAVYLCASSLNPPGTIYFGEGSWLTVV.

The chain is built from TRBV7-3 and TRBJ1-2, with a possible D match to TRBD1 (6 bases). Trimming shortened V by 5 bases and J by 6 bases, and 22 bases separated the two germline ends. This CDR3 has 16 residues. CDR1 is SGHTA, CDR2 FQGTGA, per germline. The CDR3 DNA reads TGTGCCAGCAGCCCCCAAATGAGGGGGGGGGAGGATGGCTACACCTTC. This codes for CASSPQMRGGEDGYTF.

The chain recombines TRBV11-2 with TRBJ2-7; 11 nucleotides align to TRBD2. This CDR3 has 14 amino acids. Germline CDR1 is SGHAT and CDR2 is FQNNGV. Trimming took 4 bases from V and 2 from J; bases not matched to a gene: 1. The DNA for the CDR3 is TGTGCCAGCAGCTGGGGACTAGCGGCCTACGAGCAGTACTTC. Translated, it gives CASSWGLAAYEQYF.

The chain combines TRBV24-1 with TRBJ2-5, with D unclear. Germline V lookup: CDR1 KGHDR, CDR2 SFDVKD. Trimming took 3 bases from V and 1 from J, leaving 8 bases between them. CDR3 length: 14 residues. DNA of the CDR3: TGTGCCACCAGTGATGCCGACGGCCAAGAGACCCAGTACTTC. Protein sequence: CATSDADGQETQYF.

The genes are TRBV6-6 and TRBJ2-3, with D tentatively TRBD1 (6 bases). The CDR3 runs to 12 residues. Germline V gives CDR1 MNHNY, CDR2 SVGAGI (reference sequence). Trimming took off 6 bases at V and 2 bases at J, with 6 bases between the two ends. The CDR3 spells CASRGATDTQYF. The CDR3 nucleotides are TGTGCCAGCAGGGGGGCCACAGATACGCAGTATTTT.

The chain has TRBV4-3 and TRBJ2-4; TRBD2 matches 12 bases. This CDR3 has 17 residues. With V trimmed by 2 bases and J by 9 bases, 11 bases remained unmatched. Germline V gene sequence: CDR1 LGHNA, CDR2 YSLEER. In DNA, the CDR3 is TGCGCCAGCAGCCAAATAACTAGCGGGAGGTTCGGGGGCATTCAGTACTTC. It codes for CASSQITSGRFGGIQYF.

A single count supports this clone. The CDR3 bases are TGTGCCAGCAGCATACTAGCGGGACCACTGAGCTCCTACAATGAGCAGTTCTTC. The encoded protein is CASSILAGPLSSYNEQFF. This sequence joins TRBV3-1 (or the pseudogene TRBV3-2) and TRBJ2-1; 10 positions agree with TRBD2. CDR3 length equals 18 residues. Trimming cost V 5 bases and J 0 bases; bases outside gene matches: 10. Looked up from germline, CDR1 is LGHDT and CDR2 is YNNKEL (reference sequence).

The V and J genes are TRBV19 and TRBJ2-7; 12 bases line up with TRBD2. CDR1 and CDR2 from the germline V gene are LNHDA and SQIVND (reference sequence). Trimming cost V 5 bases and J 2 bases; bases outside gene matches: 4. This CDR3 has 15 amino acids. The CDR3 loop reads CASSPGTSGPYEQYF. The DNA for the CDR3 is TGTGCCAGTAGTCCAGGGACTAGCGGGCCCTACGAGCAGTACTTC.

The chain couples TRBV7-2 to TRBJ2-7; D gene uncertain. Trimming shortened V by 1 base and J by 4 bases, and 14 bases separated the two germline ends. This CDR3 has 15 residues. The germline CDR1 and CDR2 sequences are SGHTA and FQGNSA. As DNA, the CDR3 is TGTGCCAGCAGCTTAGATCTTTTTGGCCTGTACGAGCAGTACTTC. Encoded protein: CASSLDLFGLYEQYF.

The chain carries TRBV11-3 and TRBJ2-1; a weak D match, TRBD2 (6 bases). Trimming cost V 2 bases and J 9 bases, with 14 bases left between them. Germline V gene data show CDR1 as SGHNT and CDR2 as YENEEA. The length of the CDR3 is 14 residues. The CDR3 DNA follows: TGTGCCAGCAGCTTAAGGGCGGGGTTCGGTGAGCAGTTCTTC. Encoded protein: CASSLRAGFGEQFF.